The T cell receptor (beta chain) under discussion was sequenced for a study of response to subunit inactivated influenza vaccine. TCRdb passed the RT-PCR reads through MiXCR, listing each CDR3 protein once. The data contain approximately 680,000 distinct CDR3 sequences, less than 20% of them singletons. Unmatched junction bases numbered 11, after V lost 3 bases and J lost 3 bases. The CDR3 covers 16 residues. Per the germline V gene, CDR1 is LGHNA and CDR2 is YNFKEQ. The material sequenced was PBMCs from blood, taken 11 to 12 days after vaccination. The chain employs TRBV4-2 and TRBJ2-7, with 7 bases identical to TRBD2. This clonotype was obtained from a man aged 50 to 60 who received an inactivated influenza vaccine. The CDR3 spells CASSQDPGGSRYEQYF. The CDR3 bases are TGTGCCAGCAGCCAGGATCCGGGGGGATCTCGCTACGAGCAGTACTTC.